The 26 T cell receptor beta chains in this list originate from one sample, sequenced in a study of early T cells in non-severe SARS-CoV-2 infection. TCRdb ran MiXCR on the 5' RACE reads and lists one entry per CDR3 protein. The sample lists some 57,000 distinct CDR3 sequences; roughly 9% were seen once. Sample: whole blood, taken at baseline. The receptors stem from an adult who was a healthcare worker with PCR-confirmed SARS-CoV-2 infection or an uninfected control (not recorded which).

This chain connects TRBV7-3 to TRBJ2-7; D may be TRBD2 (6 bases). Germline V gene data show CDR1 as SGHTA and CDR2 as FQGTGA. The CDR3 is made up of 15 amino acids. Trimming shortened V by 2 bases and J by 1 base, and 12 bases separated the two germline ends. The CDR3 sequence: CASSLREKGSYEQYF. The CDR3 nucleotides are TGTGCCAGCAGCTTACGGGAGAAGGGATCCTACGAGCAGTACTTC.

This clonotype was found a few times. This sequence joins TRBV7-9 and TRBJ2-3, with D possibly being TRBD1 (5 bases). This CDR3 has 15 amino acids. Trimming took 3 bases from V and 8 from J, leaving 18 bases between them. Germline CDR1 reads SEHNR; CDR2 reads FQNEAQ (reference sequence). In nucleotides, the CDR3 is TGTGCCAGCAGCTTGTTCCAGGGTGAAACGGTTACGCAGTATTTT. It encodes CASSLFQGETVTQYF.

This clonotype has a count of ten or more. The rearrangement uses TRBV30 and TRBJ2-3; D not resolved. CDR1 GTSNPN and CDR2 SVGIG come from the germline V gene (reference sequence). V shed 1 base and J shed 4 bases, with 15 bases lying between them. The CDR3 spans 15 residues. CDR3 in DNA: TGTGCCTGGAGTGCCCGCACCGGCCCACCAGATACGCAGTATTTT. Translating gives CAWSARTGPPDTQYF.

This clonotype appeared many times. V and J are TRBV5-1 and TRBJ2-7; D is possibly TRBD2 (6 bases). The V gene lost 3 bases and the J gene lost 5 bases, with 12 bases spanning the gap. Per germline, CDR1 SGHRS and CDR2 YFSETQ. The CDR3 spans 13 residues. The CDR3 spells CASSSGTGDEQYF. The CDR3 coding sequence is TGCGCCAGCAGCTCAGGGACTGGCGACGAGCAGTACTTC.

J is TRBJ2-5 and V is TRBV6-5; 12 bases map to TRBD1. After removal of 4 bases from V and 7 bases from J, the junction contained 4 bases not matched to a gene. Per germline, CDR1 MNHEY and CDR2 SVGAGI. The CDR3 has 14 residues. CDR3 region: CASSLGQGAGTQYF. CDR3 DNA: TGTGCCAGCAGTTTGGGACAGGGGGCAGGGACCCAGTACTTC.

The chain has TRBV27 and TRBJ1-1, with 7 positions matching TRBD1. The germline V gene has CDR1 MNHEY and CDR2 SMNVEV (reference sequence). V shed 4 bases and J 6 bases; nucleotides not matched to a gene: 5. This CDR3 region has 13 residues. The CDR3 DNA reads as TGTGCCAGCAGTTGGACAGGAGGTCCTGAAGCTTTCTTT. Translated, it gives CASSWTGGPEAFF.

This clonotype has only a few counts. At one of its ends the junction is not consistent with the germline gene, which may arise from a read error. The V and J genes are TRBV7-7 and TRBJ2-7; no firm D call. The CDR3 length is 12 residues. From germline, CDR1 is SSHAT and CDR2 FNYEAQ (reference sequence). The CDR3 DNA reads TGTGCTAGCAGCCCCCCCGGCTACGAGCAGTACTTC. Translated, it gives CASSPPGYEQYF.

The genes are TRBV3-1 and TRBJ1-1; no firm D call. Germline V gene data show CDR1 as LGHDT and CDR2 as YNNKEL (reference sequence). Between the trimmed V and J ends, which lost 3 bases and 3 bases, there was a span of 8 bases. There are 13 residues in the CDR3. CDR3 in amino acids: CASSHNGHTEAFF. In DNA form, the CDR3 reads TGTGCCAGCAGCCACAATGGGCACACTGAAGCTTTCTTT.

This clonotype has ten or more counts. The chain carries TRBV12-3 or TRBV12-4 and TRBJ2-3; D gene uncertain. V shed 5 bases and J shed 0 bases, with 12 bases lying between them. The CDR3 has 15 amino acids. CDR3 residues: CASSPPRVSTDTQYF. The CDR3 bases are TGTGCCAGCAGTCCTCCACGGGTCAGCACAGATACGCAGTATTTT.

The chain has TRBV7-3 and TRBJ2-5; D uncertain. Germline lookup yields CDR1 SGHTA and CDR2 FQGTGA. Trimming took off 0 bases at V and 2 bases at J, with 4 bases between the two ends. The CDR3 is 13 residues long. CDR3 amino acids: CASSLTLQETQYF. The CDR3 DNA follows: TGTGCCAGCAGCTTAACCCTACAAGAGACCCAGTACTTC.

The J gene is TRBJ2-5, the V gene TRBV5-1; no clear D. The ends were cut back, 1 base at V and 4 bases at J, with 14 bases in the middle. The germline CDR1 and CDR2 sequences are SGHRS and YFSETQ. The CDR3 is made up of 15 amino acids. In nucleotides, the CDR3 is TGCGCCAGCAGCTTGCTGGCGTTGGTAGGAGAGACCCAGTACTTC. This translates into CASSLLALVGETQYF.

The chain's CDR3 is CASSRSEGTSLFRSYEQYF. CDR3 in DNA: TGTGCCAGCAGTCGCTCCGAGGGGACTAGCCTTTTCAGGTCCTACGAGCAGTACTTC. This sequence joins TRBV6-2 or TRBV6-3 and TRBJ2-7; 9 bases line up with TRBD2. The CDR3 runs 19 residues. Germline V gene sequence: CDR1 MNHEY, CDR2 SVGEGT. V was clipped by 5 bases and J by 1 base; unmatched bases: 18.

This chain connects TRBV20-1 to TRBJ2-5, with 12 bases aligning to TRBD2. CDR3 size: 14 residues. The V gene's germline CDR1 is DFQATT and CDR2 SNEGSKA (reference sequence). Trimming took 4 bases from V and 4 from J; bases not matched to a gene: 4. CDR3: CSATKGLAGETQYF. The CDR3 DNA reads TGCAGTGCTACCAAGGGACTAGCGGGAGAGACCCAGTACTTC.

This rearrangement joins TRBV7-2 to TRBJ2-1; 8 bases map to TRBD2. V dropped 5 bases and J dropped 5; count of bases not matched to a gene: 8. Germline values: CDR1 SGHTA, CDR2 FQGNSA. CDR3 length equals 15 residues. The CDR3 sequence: CASSPRGGRHNEQFF. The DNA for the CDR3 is TGTGCCAGCAGCCCCAGGGGCGGGAGGCACAATGAGCAGTTCTTC.

The DNA of the CDR3 is TGTGCCAGCAGGTCGACAGGGGTTTCACCCCTCCACTTT. Protein: CASRSTGVSPLHF. This sequence joins TRBV27 and TRBJ1-6, with 8 bases lining up with TRBD1. CDR3 size: 13 residues. Germline-derived CDR1 and CDR2 are MNHEY and SMNVEV (reference sequence). V lost 6 bases to trimming and J lost 9 bases; unmatched junction nucleotides: 4.

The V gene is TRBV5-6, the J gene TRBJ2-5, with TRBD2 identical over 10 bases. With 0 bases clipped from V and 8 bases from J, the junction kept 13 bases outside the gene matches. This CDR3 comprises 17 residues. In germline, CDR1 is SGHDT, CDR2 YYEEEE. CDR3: CASSLERSGGFRATQYF. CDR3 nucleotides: TGTGCCAGCAGCTTGGAACGTAGCGGGGGGTTCCGAGCTACCCAGTACTTC.

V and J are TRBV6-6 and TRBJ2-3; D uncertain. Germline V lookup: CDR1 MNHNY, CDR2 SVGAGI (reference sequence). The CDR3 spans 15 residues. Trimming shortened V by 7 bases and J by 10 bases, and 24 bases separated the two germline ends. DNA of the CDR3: TGTGCCAGCAACGACCGGACGGCCGTTTCAGTATCGCAGTATTTT. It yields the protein CASNDRTAVSVSQYF.

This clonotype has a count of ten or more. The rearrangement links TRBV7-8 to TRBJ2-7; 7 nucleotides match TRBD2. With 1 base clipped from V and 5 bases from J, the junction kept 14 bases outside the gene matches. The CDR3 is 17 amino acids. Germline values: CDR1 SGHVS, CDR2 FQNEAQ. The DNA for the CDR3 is TGTGCCAGCAGCTTAGACCACTCGTCTCTAGCGGAGGACGAGCAGTACTTC. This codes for CASSLDHSSLAEDEQYF.

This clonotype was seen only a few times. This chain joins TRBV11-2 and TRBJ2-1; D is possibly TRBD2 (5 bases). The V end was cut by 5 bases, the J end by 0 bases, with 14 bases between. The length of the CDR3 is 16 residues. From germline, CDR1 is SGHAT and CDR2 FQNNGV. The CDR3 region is CASSPRRSGSYNEQFF. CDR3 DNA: TGTGCCAGCAGCCCAAGACGCAGCGGCTCCTACAATGAGCAGTTCTTC.

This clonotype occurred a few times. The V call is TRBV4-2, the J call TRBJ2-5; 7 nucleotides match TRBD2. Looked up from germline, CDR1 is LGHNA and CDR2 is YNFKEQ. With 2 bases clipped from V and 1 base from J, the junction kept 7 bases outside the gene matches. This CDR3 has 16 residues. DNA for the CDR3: TGTGCCAGCAGCCAAATGGGGGAGGGACGCCAAGAGACCCAGTACTTC. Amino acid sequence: CASSQMGEGRQETQYF.

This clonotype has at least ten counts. The CDR3: CASSLGTHGYTF. CDR3 nucleotides: TGTGCCAGCAGTTTGGGGACCCATGGCTACACCTTC. The V call is TRBV12-3 or TRBV12-4, the J call TRBJ1-2; possibly TRBD1 for D (5 bases). CDR3 length: 12 residues. V lost 3 bases and J lost 6, with 8 bases in between.

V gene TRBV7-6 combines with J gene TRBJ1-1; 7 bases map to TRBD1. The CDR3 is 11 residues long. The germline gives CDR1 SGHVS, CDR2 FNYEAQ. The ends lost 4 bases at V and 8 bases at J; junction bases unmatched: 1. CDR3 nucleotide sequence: TGTGCCAGCAGCTCGGGACAGGAAGCTTTCTTT. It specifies CASSSGQEAFF.

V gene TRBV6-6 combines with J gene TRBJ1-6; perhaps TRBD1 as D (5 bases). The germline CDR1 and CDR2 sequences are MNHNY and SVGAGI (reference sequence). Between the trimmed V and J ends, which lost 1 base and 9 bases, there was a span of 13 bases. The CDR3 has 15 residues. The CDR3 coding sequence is TGTGCCAGCAGTTACTGGGAGGGGCAGATTTCACCCCTCCACTTT. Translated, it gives CASSYWEGQISPLHF.

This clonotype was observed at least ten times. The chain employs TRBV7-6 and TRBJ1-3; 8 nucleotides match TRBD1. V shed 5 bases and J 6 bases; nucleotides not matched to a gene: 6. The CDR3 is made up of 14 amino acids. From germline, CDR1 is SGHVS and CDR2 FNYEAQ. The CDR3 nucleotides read TGTGCCAGCAGCCAGGGGACAGGATTAAACACCATATATTTT. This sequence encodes CASSQGTGLNTIYF.

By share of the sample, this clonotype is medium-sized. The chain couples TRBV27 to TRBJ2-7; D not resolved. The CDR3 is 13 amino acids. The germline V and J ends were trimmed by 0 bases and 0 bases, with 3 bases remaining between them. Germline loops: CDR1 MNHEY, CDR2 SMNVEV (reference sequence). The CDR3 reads CASSLSTSYEQYF. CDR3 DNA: TGTGCCAGCAGTTTATCGACCTCCTACGAGCAGTACTTC.

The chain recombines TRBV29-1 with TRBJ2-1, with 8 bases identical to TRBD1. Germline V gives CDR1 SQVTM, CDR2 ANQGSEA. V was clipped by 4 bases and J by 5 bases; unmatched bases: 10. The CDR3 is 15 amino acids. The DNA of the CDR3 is TGCAGCGTTGTGGGGCCGGGACAGGCGAACAATGAGCAGTTCTTC. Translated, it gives CSVVGPGQANNEQFF.